This T cell receptor (beta chain) was recorded in a study of blood T cell repertoires in COVID-19. As for the study in general: There were acute and convalescent COVID-19 samples, and they came from the United States, Italy and Spain. Sample material is recorded as cDNA or gDNA derived from T cells, B-cell-depleted T cells, or PBMCs.

How the authors handled the data: Estimation of nucleated cell counts was performed using reference gene primer amplification. The repertoire was sequenced with immunoSEQ multiplex PCR; TCRdb's copy has only in-frame clones and lacks some. For V, J and clone size, that table is used; D and trimming come from the DNA. The sample has some 74,000 clones; around 83% are singletons. This CDR3 has 19 amino acids. This clonotype originated in an older man with acute or convalescent COVID-19. The source material was peripheral blood. The chain has TRBV12-2 and TRBJ1-5; whether TRBD1, the table's D call, matches the DNA was not checked. TRBV12-2 corresponds to a pseudogene. The CDR3 nucleotides read TGTGCAAGTCGCCGTCTTGAGGGACAGGTTCCTTCTAGCAATCAGCCCCAGCATTTT. It is translated as CASRRLEGQVPSSNQPQHF.